Below, 5 T cell receptor beta chains from the same sample are listed, as sequenced in a study of T cell responses to AZD1222 COVID-19 vaccine. Clones were read by immunoSEQ multiplex PCR, and TCRdb kept only the in-frame ones, dropping some. The profile shows 100,000 to 150,000 clones, 90% of them singletons. The sample consisted of peripheral blood, taken on day 0 of AZD1222 vaccination. These receptors were collected from an adult in good health.

The chain joins TRBV2 to TRBJ1-2; 11 nucleotides agree with TRBD1. After removal of 7 bases from V and 3 bases from J, the junction contained 7 bases not matched to a gene. The CDR3 has 15 amino acids. Germline V lookup: CDR1 SNHLY, CDR2 FYNNEI. The CDR3 sequence is CASTIRTGGDYGYTF. In nucleotides, the CDR3 is TGTGCCAGCACAATACGGACAGGGGGCGACTATGGCTACACCTTC.

The rearrangement joins TRBV4-3 to TRBJ2-7; TRBD2 agrees at 13 bases. The V segment lost 3 bases and the J segment 2 bases; nucleotides outside the gene matches: 4. The CDR3 covers 16 residues. CDR1 is LGHNA and CDR2 is YSLEER in the germline V gene. The CDR3 coding sequence is TGCGCCAGCAGCCAGGGACTAGCGGGACTACCCTACGAGCAGTACTTC. Residues: CASSQGLAGLPYEQYF.

This clone was seen once. This chain joins TRBV6-5 and TRBJ2-3; 7 nucleotides align to TRBD2. The CDR3 totals 15 residues. Germline CDR1 is MNHEY and CDR2 is SVGAGI. The V and J ends lost 6 bases and 1 base, in that order; junction bases with no gene match: 7. DNA of the CDR3: TGTGCCAGCAGCAATATTCGGGGGGGCACAGATACGCAGTATTTT. This encodes CASSNIRGGTDTQYF.

This chain links TRBV7-3 with TRBJ2-1; D tentatively reads TRBD1 or TRBD2 (6 bases each). Germline V gene sequence: CDR1 SGHTA, CDR2 FQGTGA. Trimming took 3 bases from V and 8 from J, leaving 20 bases between them. CDR3 length: 16 residues. CDR3: CASSFLAGGPFDEQFF. CDR3 nucleotides: TGTGCCAGCAGCTTCCTCGCTGGGGGGCCGTTCGATGAGCAGTTCTTC.

The chain is built from TRBV20-1 and TRBJ1-5; D is perhaps TRBD1 (5 bases). The CDR3 spans 14 residues. Between the trimmed V and J ends, which lost 3 bases and 8 bases, there was a span of 17 bases. Germline CDR1 reads DFQATT; CDR2 reads SNEGSKA (reference sequence). The CDR3 nucleotides read TGCAGTGCTAGTGGGGTCGGGGGACCCGAGCCCCAGCATTTT. Its protein product is CSASGVGGPEPQHF.